This T cell receptor beta chain comes out of a study of blood T cell repertoires in COVID-19. About the research overall: Sources were T cells, B-cell-depleted T cells, or PBMCs; the material itself was cDNA or gDNA.

This CDR3 is built from 17 residues. After removal of 2 bases from V and 1 base from J, the junction contained 3 bases not matched to a gene. The germline V gene encodes CDR1 KGHSH and CDR2 LQKENI. The age range of participants was 18 to 89 years, with residence in about two dozen US areas. Measured with immunoSEQ multiplex PCR; TCRdb has only the in-frame clones, and not every one. The profile covers fewer than 250,000 clones, with 65% to 90% appearing a single time and 8% to 9.5% taken by the ten largest. This rearrangement joins TRBV18 to TRBJ2-4; 12 bases match TRBD2. This TCR was sampled from a woman aged 45-60 years with acute COVID-19. Sequences were obtained from PBMCs or T cells enriched from blood (not recorded which). The CDR3 protein is CASSPTSGGNAKNIQYF. The CDR3 nucleotides read TGTGCCAGCTCACCAACTAGCGGGGGGAATGCCAAAAACATTCAGTACTTC.